The T cell receptor (beta chain) under discussion was sequenced for a study of blood T cell repertoires in COVID-19. Across the study: The origin of the acute and convalescent COVID-19 samples was the United States, Italy and Spain. The cDNA or gDNA used as material had been derived from T cells, B-cell-depleted T cells, or PBMCs.

CDR1 and CDR2 (germline): SGHNT, YYREEE (reference sequence). Trimming took 3 bases from V and 6 from J, leaving 11 bases between them. The CDR3 totals 13 residues. Under the authors' procedure: Amplification with reference gene primers provided the estimates of nucleated cell counts. Clones were read by immunoSEQ multiplex PCR, and TCRdb kept only the in-frame ones, dropping some. V, J and clone size are those of that table, while D and trimming were read from the DNA. The data contain tens of thousands of clones, roughly 89% of them singletons. The source material was peripheral blood. This TCR was recovered from a woman at least 80 years old with acute or convalescent COVID-19. V usage is TRBV5-4 and J usage is TRBJ2-3; TRBD1 is a possible D gene (6 bases). The CDR3 region has the DNA TGTGCCAGCAGCTACACAGGGACCGATACGCAGTATTTT. Its protein is CASSYTGTDTQYF. The full variable domain, completed using reference TRBV5-4 and TRBJ2-3, is ETGVTQSPTHLIKTRGQQVTLRCSSQSGHNTVSWYQQALGQGPQFIFQYYREEENGRGNFPPRFSGLQFPNYSSELNVNALELDDSALYLCASSYTGTDTQYFGPGTRLTVL.